This T cell receptor (beta chain) comes out of a study of T cell repertoires in cytomegalovirus infection. Study-wide background: It was recently identified HLA-C-restricted and well-studied HLA-B-restricted CMV epitopes that the study used. Public TCR beta signature analysis indicated the presence of both CMV infection and matching HLA type.

Findings and caveats of the study: Cumulated frequencies of public TCR beta families served to identify carriers of CMV plus the relevant HLA. In two of eight donors, the top clonotype was HLA-C-restricted CMV-specific.

The germline CDR1 and CDR2 sequences are DFQATT and SNEGSKA (reference sequence). The V gene lost 1 base and the J gene lost 0 bases, with 10 bases spanning the gap. The CDR3 length is 15 residues. Using its own MiXCR run on the reads, TCRdb lists one record per CDR3 protein. The top ten clones hold around 15% of a sample with about a million distinct CDR3 sequences, approximately 31% of them seen once. A word on this clonotype: Antigen: not known.

The rearrangement joins TRBV20-1 to TRBJ1-5; D is unclear. The sample was cultured CD8+ T cells from PBMCs, taken from culture after CMV antigen stimulation. This sequence was found in a human donor in good health (CMV status not recorded). Some clones in this sample may be carry-over from other donors' samples. CDR3 loop: CSARGVPDSNQPQHF. The CDR3 nucleotides are TGCAGTGCTAGAGGGGTACCCGATAGCAATCAGCCCCAGCATTTT.